This is a list of T cell receptor beta chains from one sample in a study of CD4 and CD8 cells across lung adenocarcinoma regions. TCRdb reprocessed the PCR reads via MiXCR and lists one record per CDR3 protein. This table has about 12,000 distinct CDR3 sequences, 53% appearing once. The sequencing input was CD8+ T cells from the center of a lung tumor. The receptors originated from a female donor with lung adenocarcinoma. The CD4 and CD8 labels of this study may be unreliable. Each CDR3 is given with its conserved first and last residue. Each record gives: clone size, D gene, J gene, V gene, CDR3 protein, CDR3 DNA. A D gene is named only where the DNA matches it firmly. Size is omitted from some rows. Given values are once, few, many or a class for expanded clones.

clone size: -
D gene: -
J gene: TRBJ2-5
V gene: TRBV6-1
CDR3 protein: CASSGTLGLKETQYF
CDR3 DNA: TGTGCCAGCAGTGGGACACTAGGTTTGAAAGAGACCCAGTACTTC

clone size: few
D gene: TRBD2
J gene: TRBJ2-2
V gene: TRBV6-1
CDR3 protein: CASKKTGGDTGELFF
CDR3 DNA: TGTGCCAGCAAAAAGACGGGGGGGGACACCGGGGAGCTGTTTTTT

clone size: once
D gene: -
J gene: TRBJ2-1
V gene: TRBV6-4
CDR3 protein: CASSDSRGEQFF
CDR3 DNA: TGTGCCAGCAGTGACTCCAGGGGAGAGCAGTTCTTC

clone size: -
D gene: -
J gene: TRBJ2-1
V gene: TRBV10-2
CDR3 protein: CASSDRGVNAQFF
CDR3 DNA: TGCGCCAGCAGTGACCGCGGGGTAAATGCGCAGTTTTTC

clone size: few
D gene: TRBD1
J gene: TRBJ2-1
V gene: TRBV12-3/TRBV12-4
CDR3 protein: CASTSGTGYYNEQFF
CDR3 DNA: TGTGCCAGCACCTCCGGGACAGGGTACTACAATGAGCAGTTCTTC

clone size: -
D gene: TRBD1
J gene: TRBJ2-1
V gene: TRBV10-1
CDR3 protein: CASSGTDRGPYNEQFF
CDR3 DNA: TGCGCCAGCAGTGGAACAGACAGGGGCCCCTACAATGAGCAGTTCTTC

clone size: -
D gene: TRBD2
J gene: TRBJ2-1
V gene: TRBV6-1
CDR3 protein: CASSAGTSGGFGETQYF
CDR3 DNA: TGTGCCAGCAGTGCGGGGACTAGCGGGGGGTTCGGAGAGACGCAGTATTTC

clone size: -
D gene: -
J gene: TRBJ2-4
V gene: TRBV6-5
CDR3 protein: CASRYGGGDQETQYF
CDR3 DNA: TGTGCCAGCAGGTACGGGGGCGGTGACCAAGAGACTCAGTACTTC

clone size: -
D gene: -
J gene: TRBJ2-1
V gene: TRBV27
CDR3 protein: CASKSLRDEQFF
CDR3 DNA: TGTGCCAGCAAATCCCTCCGGGATGAGCAGTTCTTC

clone size: -
D gene: -
J gene: TRBJ2-3
V gene: TRBV6-1
CDR3 protein: CASSGRDFLADTQYF
CDR3 DNA: TGTGCCAGCAGCGGCCGGGACTTCCTCGCAGATACGCAGTATTTT

clone size: -
D gene: -
J gene: TRBJ2-5
V gene: TRBV6-1
CDR3 protein: CASSPSGRDQETQYF
CDR3 DNA: TGTGCCAGCAGTCCGAGCGGGCGTGACCAAGAGACCCAGTATTTC

clone size: -
D gene: -
J gene: TRBJ2-7
V gene: TRBV6-5
CDR3 protein: CASSNRTAAYEQYF
CDR3 DNA: TGTGCCAGCAGTAACCGGACAGCCGCCTACGAGCAGTACTTC

clone size: -
D gene: TRBD1
J gene: TRBJ2-1
V gene: TRBV11-2
CDR3 protein: CASSLAQGAEFF
CDR3 DNA: TGTGCCAGCAGCTTGGCACAGGGGGCCGAGTTCTTC

clone size: few
D gene: -
J gene: TRBJ2-5
V gene: TRBV7-2
CDR3 protein: CASSLSARVEGETQYF
CDR3 DNA: TGTGCCAGCAGCTTATCTGCCAGGGTAGAAGGAGAGACCCAGTACTTC

clone size: -
D gene: TRBD1
J gene: TRBJ2-7
V gene: TRBV15
CDR3 protein: CATSIGTVAYEQYF
CDR3 DNA: TGTGCCACCAGCATTGGGACAGTGGCCTACGAGCAGTACTTC

clone size: -
D gene: -
J gene: TRBJ1-3
V gene: TRBV6-1
CDR3 protein: CASSLTRRRTASGNTIYF
CDR3 DNA: TGTGCCAGCAGCCTTACGCGTCGCAGGACAGCCTCTGGAAACACCATATATTTT

clone size: -
D gene: TRBD1
J gene: TRBJ2-1
V gene: TRBV27
CDR3 protein: CASRPPGGAYNEQFF
CDR3 DNA: TGTGCCAGCAGGCCGCCAGGGGGCGCCTACAATGAGCAGTTCTTC

clone size: -
D gene: TRBD2
J gene: TRBJ2-7
V gene: TRBV6-5
CDR3 protein: CASSYSRTSGTYEQYF
CDR3 DNA: TGTGCCAGCAGTTACTCGCGGACTAGCGGAACCTACGAGCAGTACTTC

clone size: large
D gene: TRBD1
J gene: TRBJ2-1
V gene: TRBV14
CDR3 protein: CASSQLGRGYNEQFF
CDR3 DNA: TGTGCCAGCAGCCAACTTGGCAGGGGGTACAATGAGCAGTTCTTC

clone size: -
D gene: -
J gene: TRBJ2-7
V gene: TRBV6-1
CDR3 protein: CASSEMVGGFYEQYF
CDR3 DNA: TGTGCCAGCAGTGAAATGGTAGGTGGGTTCTACGAGCAGTACTTC

clone size: -
D gene: -
J gene: TRBJ1-1
V gene: TRBV6-1
CDR3 protein: CASSEAENTEAFF
CDR3 DNA: TGTGCCAGCAGTGAAGCAGAGAACACTGAAGCTTTCTTT

clone size: -
D gene: -
J gene: TRBJ2-1
V gene: TRBV27
CDR3 protein: CASSLSHRNEQFF
CDR3 DNA: TGTGCCAGCAGTTTATCCCATAGGAATGAGCAGTTCTTC

clone size: -
D gene: -
J gene: TRBJ2-3
V gene: TRBV3-1
CDR3 protein: CASSQGQGGSTDTQYF
CDR3 DNA: TGTGCCAGCAGCCAAGGACAGGGAGGTAGCACAGATACGCAGTATTTT

clone size: -
D gene: -
J gene: TRBJ1-1
V gene: TRBV7-2
CDR3 protein: CASSPGVAAVDTEAFF
CDR3 DNA: TGTGCCAGCAGCCCCGGGGTGGCAGCGGTGGACACTGAAGCTTTCTTT

clone size: many
D gene: -
J gene: TRBJ2-1
V gene: TRBV23-1
CDR3 protein: CASSQSPGDEQFF
CDR3 DNA: TGCGCCAGCAGTCAATCGCCGGGGGATGAGCAGTTCTTC

clone size: few
D gene: TRBD2
J gene: TRBJ2-3
V gene: TRBV10-2
CDR3 protein: CASRPGLAGVTDTQYF
CDR3 DNA: TGCGCCAGCAGACCGGGACTAGCGGGGGTCACAGATACGCAGTATTTT

clone size: -
D gene: -
J gene: TRBJ2-4
V gene: TRBV6-1
CDR3 protein: CASSEFIGNTQYF
CDR3 DNA: TGTGCCAGCAGTGAGTTTATCGGGAACACCCAGTACTTC

clone size: -
D gene: -
J gene: TRBJ2-5
V gene: TRBV10-1
CDR3 protein: CASSQGLGSGDKETQYF
CDR3 DNA: TGCGCCAGCTCCCAAGGGCTCGGGAGCGGGGACAAAGAGACCCAGTACTTC

clone size: -
D gene: -
J gene: TRBJ2-1
V gene: TRBV6-1
CDR3 protein: CASSESELAVGANEQFF
CDR3 DNA: TGTGCCAGCAGTGAATCGGAGCTGGCGGTGGGGGCAAATGAGCAGTTCTTT

clone size: -
D gene: TRBD2
J gene: TRBJ2-3
V gene: TRBV6-1
CDR3 protein: CASRLGGDPDTQYF
CDR3 DNA: TGTGCCAGCAGGCTCGGGGGGGACCCAGATACGCAGTATTTT

clone size: -
D gene: -
J gene: TRBJ2-2
V gene: TRBV6-2/TRBV6-3
CDR3 protein: CASSLVQTAGELFF
CDR3 DNA: TGTGCCAGCAGCCTCGTCCAGACCGCCGGGGAGCTGTTTTTT

clone size: medium-sized
D gene: -
J gene: TRBJ2-2
V gene: TRBV6-1
CDR3 protein: CASRDYDSFANTGELFF
CDR3 DNA: TGTGCCAGCAGGGACTACGACTCGTTCGCGAACACCGGGGAGCTGTTTTTT

clone size: medium-sized
D gene: -
J gene: TRBJ2-2
V gene: TRBV6-1
CDR3 protein: CASSEDPPHGELFF
CDR3 DNA: TGTGCCAGCAGTGAGGACCCCCCGCACGGGGAGCTGTTTTTT

clone size: -
D gene: -
J gene: TRBJ2-7
V gene: TRBV10-1
CDR3 protein: CASSVPLLWGPSSYEQYF
CDR3 DNA: TGCGCCAGCAGTGTACCCCTCTTGTGGGGACCTAGCTCCTACGAGCAGTACTTC

clone size: many
D gene: -
J gene: TRBJ1-1
V gene: TRBV10-2
CDR3 protein: CASRAGPNTEAFF
CDR3 DNA: TGCGCCAGCAGGGCGGGCCCAAACACTGAAGCTTTCTTT

clone size: -
D gene: -
J gene: TRBJ2-3
V gene: TRBV4-2
CDR3 protein: CASSQDLSVDTQYF
CDR3 DNA: TGTGCCAGCAGCCAAGATTTGTCGGTAGATACGCAGTATTTT

clone size: -
D gene: TRBD2
J gene: TRBJ2-1
V gene: TRBV4-1
CDR3 protein: CASSQVDGTTWNEQFF
CDR3 DNA: TGCGCCAGCAGCCAAGTGGATGGGACTACCTGGAATGAGCAGTTCTTC

clone size: few
D gene: TRBD1
J gene: TRBJ2-7
V gene: TRBV6-1
CDR3 protein: CASSEPGQGSYEQYF
CDR3 DNA: TGTGCCAGCAGTGAACCGGGACAGGGATCCTACGAGCAGTACTTC

clone size: many
D gene: TRBD1
J gene: TRBJ1-5
V gene: TRBV6-1
CDR3 protein: CASSATSQGEQPQHF
CDR3 DNA: TGTGCCAGCAGTGCCACCTCACAGGGGGAACAGCCCCAGCATTTT

clone size: -
D gene: -
J gene: TRBJ1-2
V gene: TRBV6-5
CDR3 protein: CASSYRYTPANYGYTF
CDR3 DNA: TGTGCCAGCAGTTACCGGTATACTCCTGCTAACTATGGCTACACCTTC

clone size: many
D gene: -
J gene: TRBJ2-2
V gene: TRBV6-5
CDR3 protein: CASSYYGRTNTGELFF
CDR3 DNA: TGTGCCAGCAGTTACTATGGCAGGACGAACACCGGGGAGCTGTTTTTT

clone size: medium-sized
D gene: TRBD1
J gene: TRBJ1-1
V gene: TRBV6-1
CDR3 protein: CASRTGRGLASTEAFF
CDR3 DNA: TGTGCCAGCAGAACAGGGAGGGGGCTGGCTAGCACTGAAGCTTTCTTT

clone size: -
D gene: -
J gene: TRBJ2-3
V gene: TRBV6-1
CDR3 protein: CASSPCGQRAKNTQYF
CDR3 DNA: TGTGCCAGCAGTCCTTGCGGGCAGCGAGCCAAAAATACGCAGTATTTC

clone size: -
D gene: TRBD2
J gene: TRBJ2-7
V gene: TRBV4-1
CDR3 protein: CASSQDPSGGAGEQYF
CDR3 DNA: TGCGCCAGCAGCCAAGACCCTAGCGGGGGGGCTGGCGAGCAGTACTTC

clone size: many
D gene: -
J gene: TRBJ2-3
V gene: TRBV7-6
CDR3 protein: CASSLAGSTDTQYF
CDR3 DNA: TGTGCCAGCAGCTTAGCCGGTAGCACAGATACGCAGTATTTT

clone size: many
D gene: -
J gene: TRBJ2-5
V gene: TRBV6-1
CDR3 protein: CASSDALWGVAETQYF
CDR3 DNA: TGTGCCAGCAGTGACGCCTTGTGGGGCGTTGCAGAGACCCAGTACTTC

clone size: -
D gene: -
J gene: TRBJ2-2
V gene: TRBV10-1
CDR3 protein: CASSVGLDTDELFF
CDR3 DNA: TGCGCCAGCAGTGTCGGACTGGACACCGATGAGCTGTTTTTT

clone size: -
D gene: TRBD2
J gene: TRBJ2-7
V gene: TRBV6-5
CDR3 protein: CASSLGPAGWYEQYF
CDR3 DNA: TGTGCCAGCAGTTTGGGGCCAGCGGGATGGTACGAGCAGTACTTC